This passage covers 25 T cell receptor beta chains from one sample sequenced in a study of blood T cells in healthy people across ages. Primers used in a second PCR of about 6 to 11 cycles were a sample-barcoded 5' primer and a J-beta primer mix. TCRdb analysed the 5' RACE reads with MiXCR anew, one entry per CDR3 protein. Counted here are more than 1 million distinct CDR3 sequences, 40% to 55% occurring once; the ten biggest clones make up under 20%. Sample: blood. These receptors were taken from a woman in her sixties in good health.

The CDR3 loop is CASSFTVRSGAGANVLTF. For the CDR3, the DNA is TGTGCCAGCAGCTTCACGGTGAGGTCCGGGGCTGGGGCCAACGTCCTGACTTTC. The J gene is TRBJ2-6, the V gene TRBV7-9; the D gene is possibly TRBD2 (5 bases). CDR3 length: 18 amino acids. Germline-derived CDR1 and CDR2 are SEHNR and FQNEAQ (reference sequence). V dropped 3 bases and J dropped 2 bases, with 17 bases sitting between them.

The rearrangement joins TRBV20-1 to TRBJ2-5; 11 bases are shared with TRBD2. Per the germline V gene, CDR1 is DFQATT and CDR2 is SNEGSKA (reference sequence). The length of the CDR3 is 12 residues. The CDR3 loop reads CSGTSGRETQYF. The CDR3 nucleotides are TGCAGCGGGACTAGCGGTCGAGAGACCCAGTACTTC.

This chain uses TRBV29-1 with TRBJ2-3; 8 bases fit TRBD2. The junction had 19 bases not matched to a gene; V was cut back by 4 bases and J by 4 bases. The CDR3 contains 18 residues. CDR1 and CDR2 from the germline V gene are SQVTM and ANQGSEA. CDR3 nucleotides: TGCAGCGTTGTTGGCTCTTTGGACGGGAGGGCCGTTGCAGATACGCAGTATTTT. It translates to CSVVGSLDGRAVADTQYF.

This chain links TRBV10-3 with TRBJ2-1; TRBD2 matches 10 bases. CDR1 and CDR2 (germline): ENHRY, SYGVKD. The CDR3 totals 16 residues. The J segment lost 8 bases and the V segment lost 2 bases, leaving 9 bases of the junction unmatched. CDR3 bases: TGTGCCATCAGTGAGGCGGCTAGCGGGAGTAGGGATGAGCAGTTCTTC. Translated: CAISEAASGSRDEQFF.

The chain is built from TRBV6-1 and TRBJ2-2, with no clear D. CDR3 size: 13 residues. The germline CDR1 and CDR2 sequences are MNHNS and SASEGT. The ends were cut back, 1 base at V and 7 bases at J, with 7 bases in the middle. Here the CDR3 DNA reads TGTGCCAGCAGTGAAGTGTCGTACGGGGAGCTGTTTTTT. This codes for CASSEVSYGELFF.

This chain links TRBV20-1 with TRBJ2-5; D gene unclear. The CDR3 contains 12 residues. Germline V lookup: CDR1 DFQATT, CDR2 SNEGSKA (reference sequence). V dropped 2 bases and J dropped 11 bases, with 15 bases sitting between them. The CDR3 DNA is TGCAGTGCTAGACTGCTCTACAATGAGCAGTACTTC. As protein: CSARLLYNEQYF.

The J gene is TRBJ2-5, the V gene TRBV12-3 or TRBV12-4; D may correspond to TRBD1 or TRBD2 (7 bases each). Trimming removed 4 bases from V and 8 bases from J, with 20 bases in between. The CDR3 is 15 residues long. CDR3 in amino acids: CASSSLREGAVTQYF. CDR3 nucleotides: TGTGCCAGCAGTTCCCTGAGGGAGGGGGCGGTTACCCAGTACTTC.

V gene TRBV12-3 or TRBV12-4 combines with J gene TRBJ2-1; 11 bases map to TRBD1. The CDR3 has 15 amino acids. With 8 bases clipped from V and 8 bases from J, the junction kept 11 bases outside the gene matches. The CDR3 sequence is CASGTGTGGIYEQFF. CDR3 in DNA: TGTGCCAGCGGAACCGGGACAGGGGGTATCTATGAGCAGTTCTTC.

There are a few counts of this clonotype. The chain joins TRBV29-1 to TRBJ2-6, with D perhaps TRBD1 (5 bases). The CDR3 has 13 amino acids. V was cut by 6 bases and J by 0 bases, with 6 bases left in between. Per the germline V gene, CDR1 is SQVTM and CDR2 is ANQGSEA. The CDR3 DNA reads as TGCAGCGTGACAGTCTCTGGGGCCAACGTCCTGACTTTC. This gives the protein CSVTVSGANVLTF.

This clonotype was seen more than once but under ten times. The chain links TRBV10-3 to TRBJ2-7, with 8 bases lining up with TRBD1. In germline, CDR1 is ENHRY, CDR2 SYGVKD. CDR3 length equals 16 residues. Trimming removed 6 bases from V and 0 bases from J; junction bases left unmatched: 10. CDR3 DNA sequence: TGTGCCATCAGCCCATCAGGGGGCCCGAGCTCCTACGAGCAGTACTTC. As protein: CAISPSGGPSSYEQYF.

This clonotype showed up many times. The chain is built from TRBV7-9 and TRBJ2-7; TRBD2 agrees at 9 bases. Germline CDR1 is SEHNR and CDR2 is FQNEAQ (reference sequence). The CDR3 length is 16 residues. V trimming: 5 bases; J trimming: 3 bases; junction bases outside the gene matches: 11. The CDR3, as DNA: TGTGCCAGCAGCCCTGGTTTAGCGGGAGAATACTACGAGCAGTACTTC. It yields the protein CASSPGLAGEYYEQYF.

This clonotype came up a few times. This chain joins TRBV7-7 and TRBJ2-1, with TRBD2 matching 8 bases. J was trimmed by 3 bases and V by 2 bases; bases with no gene match: 6. The V gene's germline CDR1 is SSHAT and CDR2 FNYEAQ (reference sequence). The CDR3 is made up of 16 amino acids. The CDR3 sequence: CASSLLATSVYNEQFF. The CDR3 DNA reads TGTGCCAGCAGCTTATTAGCGACTAGCGTCTACAATGAGCAGTTCTTC.

This clonotype was seen a handful of times. In DNA, the CDR3 is TGCAGTGCTAGAGCAGAGGGGGCAGGAAACATTCAGTACTTC. Translating it yields CSARAEGAGNIQYF. The rearrangement joins TRBV20-1 to TRBJ2-4, with 7 bases fitting TRBD1. CDR3 length: 14 amino acids. The V and J ends lost 1 base and 6 bases, in that order; junction bases with no gene match: 6. From germline, CDR1 is DFQATT and CDR2 SNEGSKA (reference sequence).

The rearrangement joins TRBV25-1 to TRBJ1-2, with D unclear. CDR1 is MGHDK, CDR2 SYGVNS, per germline. V was cut by 2 bases and J by 1 base, with 5 bases left in between. The CDR3 extends over 13 amino acids. CDR3 sequence: CASSETRNYGYTF. CDR3 nucleotides: TGTGCCAGCAGTGAAACCCGTAACTATGGCTACACCTTC.

This clonotype showed up many times. The chain has TRBV5-1 and TRBJ2-7; D uncertain. Per germline, CDR1 SGHRS and CDR2 YFSETQ. CDR3 length: 14 residues. Trimming shortened V by 0 bases and J by 2 bases, and 9 bases separated the two germline ends. CDR3 residues: CASSLVGLTYEQYF. The CDR3 DNA follows: TGCGCCAGCAGCTTGGTAGGGCTAACCTACGAGCAGTACTTC.

The chain uses TRBV4-1 and TRBJ2-7; D not resolved. This CDR3 is 15 amino acids long. Germline-derived CDR1 and CDR2 are MGHRA and YSYEKL. Trimming removed 2 bases at V and 7 bases at J, with 18 bases between. The CDR3 loop is CASSQFSVSYDEQYF. CDR3 coding DNA: TGCGCCAGCAGCCAATTCTCGGTCTCCTACGATGAGCAGTACTTC.

V is TRBV29-1 and J is TRBJ1-1, with 12 bases matching TRBD1. CDR3 length: 13 residues. J gave up 10 bases and V 4 bases, and 7 bases lay outside the gene matches. Germline V gives CDR1 SQVTM, CDR2 ANQGSEA. DNA for the CDR3: TGCAGCGTTGGGGGACAGGGGGCCTCTGGAGCTTTCTTT. This encodes CSVGGQGASGAFF.

DNA of the CDR3: TGTGCCAGCAGCTCCAGGGAGGGGACCGGGGAGCTGTTTTTT. Its translation is CASSSREGTGELFF. This rearrangement joins TRBV7-7 to TRBJ2-2, with 7 bases fitting TRBD2. The CDR3 has 14 residues. V trimming: 4 bases; J trimming: 5 bases; junction bases outside the gene matches: 4. Germline V gives CDR1 SSHAT, CDR2 FNYEAQ (reference sequence). Together with reference TRBV7-7 and TRBJ2-2, the CDR3 gives the full variable domain: GAGVSQSPRYKVTKRGQDVTLRCDPISSHATLYWYQQALGQGPEFLTYFNYEAQPDKSGLPSDRFSAERPEGSISTLTIQRTEQRDSAMYRCASSSREGTGELFFGEGSRLTVL.

The V call is TRBV7-9, the J call TRBJ2-1; D is ambiguous. This CDR3 spans 15 amino acids. Germline assignment: CDR1 SEHNR and CDR2 FQNEAQ (reference sequence). V lost 5 bases to trimming and J lost 3 bases, with 14 bases between them. In DNA form, the CDR3 reads TGTGCCAGCAGCCTAAGAATTGTGCACTACAATGAGCAGTTCTTC. Its protein product is CASSLRIVHYNEQFF.

In this sample, this clonotype turned up a few times. The rearrangement links TRBV5-1 to TRBJ2-7, with 7 bases that match TRBD1. The V and J ends lost 7 bases and 3 bases, in that order; junction bases with no gene match: 7. The CDR3 extends over 13 amino acids. The germline V gene has CDR1 SGHRS and CDR2 YFSETQ. The CDR3 bases are TGCGCCAGCCAGCCGGGACAGAACTACGAGCAGTACTTC. It is translated as CASQPGQNYEQYF.

Comments on this clonotype: A much more abundant neighbour one base away suggests this may be a read error. This chain uses TRBV20-1 with TRBJ2-5; 7 bases fit TRBD1. CDR3 length: 14 residues. Germline CDR1 DFQATT, CDR2 SNEGSKA (reference sequence). The junction had 6 bases not matched to a gene; V was cut back by 5 bases and J by 0 bases. CDR3 sequence reads: CSAEADRDQETQYF. Here the CDR3 DNA reads TGCAGTGCTGAGGCCGACAGGGACCAAGAGACCCAGTACTTC.

This sequence joins TRBV4-2 and TRBJ1-4; a possible D gene is TRBD1 (5 bases). CDR3 length: 15 residues. The ends were cut back, 1 base at V and 7 bases at J, with 13 bases in the middle. CDR1 is LGHNA and CDR2 is YNFKEQ in the germline V gene. The CDR3 nucleotides read TGTGCCAGCAGCCAAGGGAGGGGCGGGTTTGAAAAACTGTTTTTT. As protein: CASSQGRGGFEKLFF.

V usage is TRBV25-1 and J usage is TRBJ2-7, with 11 bases that match TRBD2. This CDR3 has 17 residues. After removal of 4 bases from V and 2 bases from J, the junction contained 10 bases not matched to a gene. From germline, CDR1 is MGHDK and CDR2 SYGVNS. CDR3 bases: TGTGCCAGCAGTGGAGGGGCCTTAGCGGGAGGGCCCTACGAGCAGTACTTC. Translation gives CASSGGALAGGPYEQYF.

This chain uses TRBV7-9 with TRBJ1-2; 7 bases agree with TRBD1. Germline V gene lookup returns CDR1 SEHNR and CDR2 FQNEAQ (reference sequence). This CDR3 is 14 amino acids long. J lost 4 bases, V lost 5 bases, and 7 bases had no gene match. The CDR3 region is CASSPRTGAYGYTF. The CDR3 region has the DNA TGTGCCAGCAGCCCCCGAACAGGGGCCTATGGCTACACCTTC.

This clonotype came up a few times. The chain links TRBV7-2 to TRBJ2-3, with 9 nucleotides matching TRBD1. The junction had 11 bases not matched to a gene; V was cut back by 5 bases and J by 2 bases. The length of the CDR3 is 17 residues. Germline CDR1 and CDR2: SGHTA and FQGNSA. CDR3 region: CASSIDRGVSYTDTQYF. CDR3 sequence (DNA): TGTGCCAGCAGCATAGACAGGGGGGTGTCGTACACAGATACGCAGTATTTT.